This T cell receptor (beta chain) stems from a study of T cells in Graves' hyperthyroidism and ophthalmopathy. As for the study in general: Peripheral blood was obtained at initial diagnosis, preceding any treatment.

The source material, RNA transcripts, was used to amplify TCR beta CDR3 regions. HTBI primers were the set used in a first-round RT-PCR of the TCR CDR3. TCRdb analysed the multiplex PCR reads with MiXCR anew, one entry per CDR3 protein. Of about 300,000 distinct CDR3 sequences in the sample, roughly 14% were seen once. Among the patients, aged 18 to 65, hyperthyroidism was newly diagnosed and had lasted under 2 months. It was uncontrolled infection, other autoimmune disease, pregnancy or lactation that excluded patients. Used for diagnoses were clinical symptoms, serum thyroxine and TRAb, thyroid ultrasound and orbital computed tomography. This CDR3 contains 15 residues. Losses at the gene ends were 5 bases for V and 5 bases for J; bases not matched to a gene: 8. Germline CDR1 LNHDA, CDR2 SQIVND (reference sequence).

The specimen was blood. The chain employs TRBV19 and TRBJ2-1, with 8 bases lining up with TRBD2. This sequence was found in a woman in her twenties or thirties with Graves' hyperthyroidism that later progressed to Graves' ophthalmopathy. CDR3 region: CASSPGTSWDNEQFF. CDR3 DNA: TGTGCCAGTAGTCCGGGGACTAGTTGGGACAATGAGCAGTTCTTC. Complete variable domain (other parts from reference TRBV19 and TRBJ2-1): DGGITQSPKYLFRKEGQNVTLSCEQNLNHDAMYWYRQDPGQGLRLIYYSQIVNDFQKGDIAEGYSVSREKKESFPLTVTSAQKNPTAFYLCASSPGTSWDNEQFFGPGTRLTVL.